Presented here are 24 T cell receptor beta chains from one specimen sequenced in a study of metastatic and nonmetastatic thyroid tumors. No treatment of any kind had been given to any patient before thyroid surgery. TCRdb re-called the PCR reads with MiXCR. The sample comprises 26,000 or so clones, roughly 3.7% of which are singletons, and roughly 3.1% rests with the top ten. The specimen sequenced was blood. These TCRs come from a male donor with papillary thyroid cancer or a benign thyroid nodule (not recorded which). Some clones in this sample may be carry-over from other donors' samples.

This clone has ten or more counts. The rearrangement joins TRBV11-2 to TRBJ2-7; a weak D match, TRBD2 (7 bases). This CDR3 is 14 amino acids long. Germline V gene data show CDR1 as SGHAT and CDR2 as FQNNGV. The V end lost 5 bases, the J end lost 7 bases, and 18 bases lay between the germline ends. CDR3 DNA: TGTGCCAGCAGCCTCTGGACTAGGGGGGGAGAGCAGTACTTC. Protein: CASSLWTRGGEQYF.

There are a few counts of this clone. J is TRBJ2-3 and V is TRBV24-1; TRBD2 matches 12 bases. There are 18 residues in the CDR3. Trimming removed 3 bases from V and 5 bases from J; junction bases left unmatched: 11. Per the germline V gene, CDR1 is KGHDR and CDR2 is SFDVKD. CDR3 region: CATSDASGRAAYIDTQYF. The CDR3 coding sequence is TGTGCCACCAGTGATGCTAGCGGGAGGGCCGCATACATAGATACGCAGTATTTT.

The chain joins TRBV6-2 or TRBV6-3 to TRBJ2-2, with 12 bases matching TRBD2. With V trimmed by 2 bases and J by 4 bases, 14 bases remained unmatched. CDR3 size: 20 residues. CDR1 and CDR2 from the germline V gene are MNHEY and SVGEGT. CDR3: CASSYPSSLAGGQVTGELFF. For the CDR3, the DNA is TGTGCCAGCAGTTACCCGAGTTCTCTAGCGGGGGGGCAAGTCACCGGGGAGCTGTTTTTT.

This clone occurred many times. This CDR3 is CASSEQGLYYGYTF. The CDR3 nucleotides are TGTGCCAGCAGTGAGCAGGGGCTGTACTATGGCTACACCTTC. This chain joins TRBV25-1 and TRBJ1-2, with a weak D call TRBD1 (6 bases). This CDR3 region has 14 residues. V lost 3 bases and J 3 bases, leaving 11 bases between the germline ends. The germline CDR1 and CDR2 sequences are MGHDK and SYGVNS.

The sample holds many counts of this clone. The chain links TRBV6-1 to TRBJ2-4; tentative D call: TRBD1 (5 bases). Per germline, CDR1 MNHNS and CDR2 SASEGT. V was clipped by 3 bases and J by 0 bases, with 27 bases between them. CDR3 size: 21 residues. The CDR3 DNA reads TGTGCCAGCAGTGAGAGTGGGATGTATGGCGACGGACAACTAGCCAAAAACATTCAGTACTTC. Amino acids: CASSESGMYGDGQLAKNIQYF.

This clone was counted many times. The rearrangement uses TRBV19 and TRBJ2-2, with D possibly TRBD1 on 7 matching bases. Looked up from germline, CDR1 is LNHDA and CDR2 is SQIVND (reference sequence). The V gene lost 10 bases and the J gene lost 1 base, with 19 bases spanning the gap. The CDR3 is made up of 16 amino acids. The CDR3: CATRRGGGVNTGELFF. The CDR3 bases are TGTGCCACCCGCCGCGGAGGGGGCGTGAACACCGGGGAGCTGTTTTTT. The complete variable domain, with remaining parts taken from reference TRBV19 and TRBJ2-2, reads DGGITQSPKYLFRKEGQNVTLSCEQNLNHDAMYWYRQDPGQGLRLIYYSQIVNDFQKGDIAEGYSVSREKKESFPLTVTSAQKNPTAFYLCATRRGGGVNTGELFFGEGSRLTVL.

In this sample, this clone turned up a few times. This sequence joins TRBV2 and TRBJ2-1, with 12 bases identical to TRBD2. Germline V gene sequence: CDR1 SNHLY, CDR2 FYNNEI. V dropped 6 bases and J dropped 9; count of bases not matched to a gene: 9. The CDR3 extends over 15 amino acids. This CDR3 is CASSRLAGVASEQFF. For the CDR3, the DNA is TGTGCCAGCAGCCGACTAGCGGGAGTTGCGAGTGAGCAGTTCTTC.

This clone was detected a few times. The CDR3 protein is CASSFAGQGIYEQYF. The CDR3 region has the DNA TGTGCCAGCAGTTTTGCGGGACAGGGAATCTACGAGCAGTACTTC. The V call is TRBV27, the J call TRBJ2-7, with TRBD1 matching 9 bases. CDR3 length: 15 amino acids. Germline trimming cut 3 bases from V and 3 bases from J; bases unmatched to any gene: 6. Per the germline V gene, CDR1 is MNHEY and CDR2 is SMNVEV (reference sequence).

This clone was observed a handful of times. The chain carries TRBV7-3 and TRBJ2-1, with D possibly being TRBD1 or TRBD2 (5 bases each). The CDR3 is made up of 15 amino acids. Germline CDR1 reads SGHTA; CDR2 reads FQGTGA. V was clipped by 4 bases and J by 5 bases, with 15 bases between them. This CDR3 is CASSSRGRWDNEQFF. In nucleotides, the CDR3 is TGTGCCAGCAGCTCGAGGGGACGCTGGGACAATGAGCAGTTCTTC.

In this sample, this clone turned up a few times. The CDR3 sequence is CASSSPGQFNEQFF. In DNA, the CDR3 is TGTGCCAGCAGTTCTCCGGGACAATTTAATGAGCAGTTCTTC. J is TRBJ2-1 and V is TRBV6-4; D is perhaps TRBD1 (6 bases). V lost 5 bases, J lost 7 bases, and 15 bases lay in between. CDR1 and CDR2 (germline): MRHNA, SNTAGT. The CDR3 is 14 amino acids.

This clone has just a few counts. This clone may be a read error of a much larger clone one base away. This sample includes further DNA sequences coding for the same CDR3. The CDR3 DNA follows: TGTGCCAGCAGCTTCGAGACAGGTATCGGCACCGGGGAGCTGTTTTTT. Amino acids: CASSFETGIGTGELFF. The chain carries TRBV5-6 and TRBJ2-2; D is perhaps TRBD1 (6 bases). The CDR3 has 16 amino acids. Germline CDR1 reads SGHDT; CDR2 reads YYEEEE. Trimming stripped 2 bases from V and 4 bases from J, with 15 bases between.

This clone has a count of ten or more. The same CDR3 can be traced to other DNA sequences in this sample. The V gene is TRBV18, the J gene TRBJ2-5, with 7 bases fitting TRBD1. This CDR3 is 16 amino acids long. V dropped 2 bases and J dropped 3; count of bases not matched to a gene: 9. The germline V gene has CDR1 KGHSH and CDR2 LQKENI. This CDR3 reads CASSPRIGDSKETQYF. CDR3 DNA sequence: TGTGCCAGCTCACCAAGGATTGGGGACAGTAAAGAGACCCAGTACTTC.

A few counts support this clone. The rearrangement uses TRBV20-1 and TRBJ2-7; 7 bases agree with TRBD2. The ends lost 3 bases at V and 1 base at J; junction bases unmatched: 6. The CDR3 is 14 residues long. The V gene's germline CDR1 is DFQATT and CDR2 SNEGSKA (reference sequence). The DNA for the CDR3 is TGCAGTGCTAGGCCCCAGGGAGGGTCCTACGAGCAGTACTTC. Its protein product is CSARPQGGSYEQYF.

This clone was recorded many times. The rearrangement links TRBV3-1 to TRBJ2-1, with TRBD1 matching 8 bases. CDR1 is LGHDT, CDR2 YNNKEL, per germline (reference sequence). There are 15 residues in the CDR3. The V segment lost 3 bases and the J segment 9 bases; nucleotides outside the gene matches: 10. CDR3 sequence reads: CASSHYLDRVGEQFF. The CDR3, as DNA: TGTGCCAGCAGCCACTACTTGGACAGGGTGGGTGAGCAGTTCTTC.

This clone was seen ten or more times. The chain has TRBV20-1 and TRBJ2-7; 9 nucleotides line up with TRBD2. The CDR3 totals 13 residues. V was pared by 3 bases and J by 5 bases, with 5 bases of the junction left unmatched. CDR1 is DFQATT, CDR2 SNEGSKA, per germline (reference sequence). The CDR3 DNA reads TGCAGTGCTAGGGTCGCGGGAGGGCACGAGCAGTACTTC. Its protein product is CSARVAGGHEQYF.

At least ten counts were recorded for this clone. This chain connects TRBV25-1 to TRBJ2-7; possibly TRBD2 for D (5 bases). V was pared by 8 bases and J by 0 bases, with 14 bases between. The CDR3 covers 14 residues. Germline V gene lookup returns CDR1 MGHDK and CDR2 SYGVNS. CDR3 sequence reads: CASGPRRDSYEQYF. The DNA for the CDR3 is TGTGCCAGCGGTCCCCGACGGGACTCCTACGAGCAGTACTTC.

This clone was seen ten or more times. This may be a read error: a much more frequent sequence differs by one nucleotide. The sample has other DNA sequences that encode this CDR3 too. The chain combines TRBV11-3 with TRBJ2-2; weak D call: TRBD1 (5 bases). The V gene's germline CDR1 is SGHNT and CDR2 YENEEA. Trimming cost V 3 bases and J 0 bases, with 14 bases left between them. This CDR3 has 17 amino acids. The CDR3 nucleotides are TGTGCCAGCAGCTTGGGTACAGGCGTGGCGAACACCGGGGAGCTGTTTTTT. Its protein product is CASSLGTGVANTGELFF.

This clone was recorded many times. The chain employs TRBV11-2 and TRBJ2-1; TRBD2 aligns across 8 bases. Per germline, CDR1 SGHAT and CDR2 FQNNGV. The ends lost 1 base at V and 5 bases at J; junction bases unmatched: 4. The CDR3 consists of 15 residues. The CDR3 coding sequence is TGTGCCAGCAGCTTAGCTAGCGGGTTTAACAATGAGCAGTTCTTC. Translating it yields CASSLASGFNNEQFF. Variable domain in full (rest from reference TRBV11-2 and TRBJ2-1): EAGVAQSPRYKIIEKRQSVAFWCNPISGHATLYWYQQILGQGPKLLIQFQNNGVVDDSQLPKDRFSAERLKGVDSTLKIQPAKLEDSAVYLCASSLASGFNNEQFFGPGTRLTVL.

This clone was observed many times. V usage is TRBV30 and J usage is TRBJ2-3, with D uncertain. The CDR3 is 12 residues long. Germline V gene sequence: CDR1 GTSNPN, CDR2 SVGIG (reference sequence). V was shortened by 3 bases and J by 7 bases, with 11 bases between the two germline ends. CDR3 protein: CAWSAILHTQYF. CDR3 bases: TGTGCCTGGAGCGCCATTCTTCATACGCAGTATTTT.

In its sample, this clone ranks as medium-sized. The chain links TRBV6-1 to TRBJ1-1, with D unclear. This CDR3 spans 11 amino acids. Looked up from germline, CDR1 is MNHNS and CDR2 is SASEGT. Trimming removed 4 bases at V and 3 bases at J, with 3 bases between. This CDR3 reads CASSGHTEAFF. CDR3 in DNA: TGTGCCAGCAGTGGACACACTGAAGCTTTCTTT.

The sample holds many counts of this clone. As DNA, the CDR3 is TGCGCCAGCAGCTTGGTAGGCTCTCACACCGGGGAGCTGTTTTTT. Encoded protein: CASSLVGSHTGELFF. The chain joins TRBV5-1 to TRBJ2-2; the D is unclear. V was cut by 0 bases and J by 3 bases, with 9 bases left in between. CDR1 is SGHRS and CDR2 is YFSETQ in the germline V gene. CDR3 size: 15 residues.

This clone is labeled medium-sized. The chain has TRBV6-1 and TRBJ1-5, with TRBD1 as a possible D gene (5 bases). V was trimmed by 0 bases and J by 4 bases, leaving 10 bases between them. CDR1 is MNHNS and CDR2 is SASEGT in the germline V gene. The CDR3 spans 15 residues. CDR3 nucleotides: TGTGCCAGCAGTGAAGCCGGGGGATGGAATCAGCCCCAGCATTTT. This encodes CASSEAGGWNQPQHF.

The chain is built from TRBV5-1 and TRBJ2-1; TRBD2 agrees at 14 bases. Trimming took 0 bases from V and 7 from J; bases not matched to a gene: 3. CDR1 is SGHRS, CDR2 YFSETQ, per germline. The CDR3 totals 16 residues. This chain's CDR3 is CASSLGTSGGWNEQFF. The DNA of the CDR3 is TGCGCCAGCAGCTTGGGGACTAGCGGGGGGTGGAATGAGCAGTTCTTC.

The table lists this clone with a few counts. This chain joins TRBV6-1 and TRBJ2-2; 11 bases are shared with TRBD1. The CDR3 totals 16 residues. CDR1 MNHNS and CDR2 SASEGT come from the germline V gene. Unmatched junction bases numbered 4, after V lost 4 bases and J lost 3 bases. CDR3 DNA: TGTGCCAGCAGTGGACCGGGACAGGGGGACACCGGGGAGCTGTTTTTT. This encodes CASSGPGQGDTGELFF.